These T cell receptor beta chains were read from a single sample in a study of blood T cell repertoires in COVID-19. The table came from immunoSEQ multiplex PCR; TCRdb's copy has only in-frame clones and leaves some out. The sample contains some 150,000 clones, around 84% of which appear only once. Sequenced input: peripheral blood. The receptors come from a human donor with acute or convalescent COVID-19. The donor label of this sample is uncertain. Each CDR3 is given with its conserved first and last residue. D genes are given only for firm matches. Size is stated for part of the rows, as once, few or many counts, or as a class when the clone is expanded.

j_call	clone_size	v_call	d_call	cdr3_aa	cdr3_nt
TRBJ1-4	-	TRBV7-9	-	CASSPREGGKLFF	TGTGCCAGCAGCCCCCGTGAGGGAGGGAAACTGTTTTTT
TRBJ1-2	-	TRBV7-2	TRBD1	CASSSGQVNYGYTF	TGTGCCAGCAGCTCAGGACAGGTAAACTATGGCTACACCTTC
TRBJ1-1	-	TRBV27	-	CASRDSQGMNTEAFF	TGTGCCAGCAGGGATTCACAGGGAATGAACACTGAAGCTTTCTTT
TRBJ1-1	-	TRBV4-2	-	CASSQASSQAEAFF	TGTGCCAGCAGCCAAGCATCCTCCCAGGCTGAAGCTTTCTTT
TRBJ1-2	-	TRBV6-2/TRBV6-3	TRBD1	CASSTATGGQGYGYTF	TGTGCCAGCAGCACCGCAACAGGGGGCCAAGGGTATGGCTACACCTTC
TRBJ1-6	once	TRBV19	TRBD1	CASTVTTGQGPPLHF	TGTGCCAGTACCGTCACCACCGGACAGGGACCACCCCTCCACTTT
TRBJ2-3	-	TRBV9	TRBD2	CASSVLTSAPTDTQYF	TGTGCCAGCAGCGTCTTAACTAGCGCGCCCACAGATACGCAGTATTTT
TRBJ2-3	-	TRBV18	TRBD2	CASSPPSLAGLATDTQYF	TGTGCCAGCTCACCACCGTCACTAGCGGGCCTAGCCACAGATACGCAGTATTTT
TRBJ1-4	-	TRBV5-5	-	CASSRAGADNEKLFF	TGTGCCAGCAGCCGGGCGGGGGCGGATAATGAAAAACTGTTTTTT
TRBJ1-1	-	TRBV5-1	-	CASSFLQGRGTEAFF	TGCGCCAGCAGCTTCCTTCAGGGTAGGGGCACTGAAGCTTTCTTT
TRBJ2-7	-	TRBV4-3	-	CASSQDPGNEQYF	TGCGCCAGCAGCCAAGATCCGGGTAACGAGCAGTACTTC
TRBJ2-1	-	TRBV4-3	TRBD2	CASSRTTSGYNEQFF	TGCGCCAGCAGCCGTACGACTAGCGGATACAATGAGCAGTTCTTC
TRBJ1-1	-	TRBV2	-	CASSDSRGRYTEAFF	TGTGCCAGCAGTGATAGCAGGGGTAGATACACTGAAGCTTTCTTT
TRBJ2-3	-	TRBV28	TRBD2	CASSQSSGGDSDTQYF	TGTGCCAGCAGTCAATCTAGCGGGGGGGACTCAGATACGCAGTATTTT
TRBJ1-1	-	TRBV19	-	CASRADRLMNTEAFF	TGTGCCAGTAGGGCCGACAGACTCATGAACACTGAAGCTTTCTTT
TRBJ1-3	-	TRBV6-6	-	CASSHRGGQSARRSGNTIYF	TGTGCCAGCAGCCACCGGGGTGGGCAGTCGGCTAGGCGCTCTGGAAACACCATATATTTT
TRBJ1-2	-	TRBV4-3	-	CASSQDPGALYGYTF	TGCGCCAGCAGCCAAGATCCAGGCGCGCTCTATGGCTACACCTTC
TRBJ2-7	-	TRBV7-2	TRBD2	CASSFFGGAYEQYF	TGTGCCAGCAGCTTTTTCGGGGGGGCCTACGAGCAGTACTTC
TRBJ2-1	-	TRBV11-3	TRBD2	CASSPAGGVYNEQFF	TGTGCCAGCAGCCCAGCGGGAGGAGTCTACAATGAGCAGTTCTTC
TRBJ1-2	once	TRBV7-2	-	CASSLEGGNYGYTF	TGTGCCAGCAGCTTAGAAGGAGGAAACTATGGCTACACCTTC
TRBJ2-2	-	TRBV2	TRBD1	CASSELDRVVTGELFF	TGTGCCAGCAGTGAATTGGACAGGGTCGTCACCGGGGAGCTGTTTTTT
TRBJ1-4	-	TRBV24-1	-	CATSDRGSNEKLFF	TGTGCCACCAGTGATAGAGGAAGTAATGAAAAACTGTTTTTT
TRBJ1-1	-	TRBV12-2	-	CASRSRVYTEAFF	TGTGCAAGTCGCTCCCGTGTTTATACTGAAGCTTTCTTT
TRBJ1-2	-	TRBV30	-	CAWTSTAYGYTF	TGTGCCTGGACTTCGACTGCGTATGGCTACACCTTC
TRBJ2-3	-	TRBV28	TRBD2	CASSPGLAYADTQYF	TGTGCCAGTTCGCCGGGACTAGCGTATGCAGATACGCAGTATTTT
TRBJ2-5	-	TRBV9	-	CASSPGTQETQYF	TGTGCCAGCAGCCCCGGGACTCAAGAGACCCAGTACTTC
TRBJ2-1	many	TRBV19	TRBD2	CASSSGSGRALNEQFF	TGTGCCAGTAGTTCTGGGAGCGGGAGGGCCCTCAATGAGCAGTTCTTC
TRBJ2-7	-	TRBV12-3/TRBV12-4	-	CASRKTGTYEQYF	TGTGCCAGCAGGAAGACGGGAACCTACGAGCAGTACTTC